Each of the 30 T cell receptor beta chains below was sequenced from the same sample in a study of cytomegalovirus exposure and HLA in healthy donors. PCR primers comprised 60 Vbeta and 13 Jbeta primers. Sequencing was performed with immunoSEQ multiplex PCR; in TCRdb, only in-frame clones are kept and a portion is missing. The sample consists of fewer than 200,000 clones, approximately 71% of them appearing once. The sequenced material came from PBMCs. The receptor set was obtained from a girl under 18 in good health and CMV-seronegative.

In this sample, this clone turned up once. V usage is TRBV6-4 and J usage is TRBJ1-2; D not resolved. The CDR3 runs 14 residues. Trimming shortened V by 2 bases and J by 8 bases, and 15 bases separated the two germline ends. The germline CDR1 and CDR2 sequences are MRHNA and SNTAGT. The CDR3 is CASSDGGRRRGYTF. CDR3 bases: TGTGCCAGCAGTGACGGTGGCAGACGCAGGGGCTACACCTTC.

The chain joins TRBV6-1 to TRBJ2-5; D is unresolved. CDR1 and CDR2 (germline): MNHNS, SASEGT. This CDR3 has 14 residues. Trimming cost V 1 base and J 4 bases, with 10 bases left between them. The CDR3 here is CASSEDYPTETQYF. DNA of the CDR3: TGTGCCAGCAGTGAAGACTACCCCACAGAGACCCAGTACTTC.

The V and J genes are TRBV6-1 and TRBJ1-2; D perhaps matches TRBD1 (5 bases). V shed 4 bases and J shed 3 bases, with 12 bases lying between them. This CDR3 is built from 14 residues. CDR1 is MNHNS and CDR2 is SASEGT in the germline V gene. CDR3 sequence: CASSAEGTYYGYTF. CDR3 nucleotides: TGTGCCAGCAGTGCGGAGGGGACTTACTATGGCTACACCTTC.

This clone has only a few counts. In DNA, the CDR3 is TGTGCCAGCAGCTTCGGTCCCGGGGAGCTGTTTTTT. Its protein is CASSFGPGELFF. This sequence joins TRBV7-9 and TRBJ2-2; D is unresolved. Germline CDR1 and CDR2: SEHNR and FQNEAQ (reference sequence). Trimming removed 3 bases from V and 6 bases from J, with 5 bases in between. The CDR3 is 12 amino acids.

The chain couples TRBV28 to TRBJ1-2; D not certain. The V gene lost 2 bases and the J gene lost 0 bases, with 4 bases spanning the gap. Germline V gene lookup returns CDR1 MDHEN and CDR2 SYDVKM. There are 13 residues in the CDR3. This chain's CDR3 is CASSLATNYGYTF. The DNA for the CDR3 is TGTGCCAGCAGTTTAGCGACTAACTATGGCTACACCTTC.

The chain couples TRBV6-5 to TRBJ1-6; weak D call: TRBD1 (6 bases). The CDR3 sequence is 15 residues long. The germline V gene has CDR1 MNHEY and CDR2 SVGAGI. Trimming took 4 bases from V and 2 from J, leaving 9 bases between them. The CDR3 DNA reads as TGTGCCAGCAGTTTAGGACAGCCCTATAATTCACCCCTCCACTTT. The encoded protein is CASSLGQPYNSPLHF.

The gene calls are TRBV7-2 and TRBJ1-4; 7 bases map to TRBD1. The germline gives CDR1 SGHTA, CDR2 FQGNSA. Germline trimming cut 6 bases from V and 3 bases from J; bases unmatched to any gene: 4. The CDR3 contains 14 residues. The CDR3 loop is CASSMTGSNEKLFF. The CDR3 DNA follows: TGTGCCAGCAGTATGACAGGGTCTAATGAAAAACTGTTTTTT.

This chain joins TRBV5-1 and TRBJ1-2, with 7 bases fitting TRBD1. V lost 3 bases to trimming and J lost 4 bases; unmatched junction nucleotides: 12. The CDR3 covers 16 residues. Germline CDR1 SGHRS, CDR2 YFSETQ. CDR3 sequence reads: CASSSDRESFSYGYTF. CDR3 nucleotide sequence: TGCGCCAGCAGCTCAGACAGGGAGTCATTCAGCTATGGCTACACCTTC.

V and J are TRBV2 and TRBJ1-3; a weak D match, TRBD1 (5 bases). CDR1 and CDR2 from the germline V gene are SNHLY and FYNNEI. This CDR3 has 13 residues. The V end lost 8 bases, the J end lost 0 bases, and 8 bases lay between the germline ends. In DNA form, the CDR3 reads TGTGCCAGCCGGGGGGGCTCTGGAAACACCATATATTTT. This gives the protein CASRGGSGNTIYF.

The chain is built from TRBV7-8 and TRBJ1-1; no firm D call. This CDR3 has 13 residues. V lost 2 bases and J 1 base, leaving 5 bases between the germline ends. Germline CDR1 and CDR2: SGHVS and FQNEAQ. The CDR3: CASSLRENTEAFF. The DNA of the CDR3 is TGTGCCAGCAGCTTACGGGAGAACACTGAAGCTTTCTTT.

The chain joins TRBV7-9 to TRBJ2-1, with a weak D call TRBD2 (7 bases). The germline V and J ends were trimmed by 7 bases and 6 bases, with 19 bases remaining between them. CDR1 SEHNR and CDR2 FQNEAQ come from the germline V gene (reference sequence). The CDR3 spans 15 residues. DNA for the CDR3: TGTGCCAGCAATTTCGGGGGGCTGGGGGGCAATGAGCAGTTCTTC. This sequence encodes CASNFGGLGGNEQFF.

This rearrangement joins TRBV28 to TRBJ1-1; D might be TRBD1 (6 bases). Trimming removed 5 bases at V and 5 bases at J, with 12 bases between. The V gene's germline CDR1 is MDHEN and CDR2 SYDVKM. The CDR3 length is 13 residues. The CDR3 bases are TGTGCCAGCAGTGACAGGAGCAGGACTGAAGCTTTCTTT. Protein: CASSDRSRTEAFF.

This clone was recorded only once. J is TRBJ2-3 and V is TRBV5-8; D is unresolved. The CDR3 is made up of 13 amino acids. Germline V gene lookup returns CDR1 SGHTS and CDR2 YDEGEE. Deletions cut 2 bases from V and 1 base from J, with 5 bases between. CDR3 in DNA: TGTGCCAGCAGCTTTTCGGGCACAGATACGCAGTATTTT. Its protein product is CASSFSGTDTQYF.

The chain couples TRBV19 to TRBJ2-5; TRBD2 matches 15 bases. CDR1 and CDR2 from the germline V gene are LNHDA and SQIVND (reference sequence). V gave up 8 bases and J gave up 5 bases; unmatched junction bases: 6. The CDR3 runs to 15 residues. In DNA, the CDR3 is TGTGCCAGTCGGACTAGCGGGGGGGCTTATGAGACCCAGTACTTC. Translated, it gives CASRTSGGAYETQYF.

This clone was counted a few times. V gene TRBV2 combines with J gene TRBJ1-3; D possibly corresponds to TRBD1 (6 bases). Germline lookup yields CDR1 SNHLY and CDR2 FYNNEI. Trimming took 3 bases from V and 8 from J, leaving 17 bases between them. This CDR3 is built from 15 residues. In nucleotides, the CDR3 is TGTGCCAGCAGTGATGAGGGGGTCGGAGGAGACACCATATATTTT. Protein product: CASSDEGVGGDTIYF.

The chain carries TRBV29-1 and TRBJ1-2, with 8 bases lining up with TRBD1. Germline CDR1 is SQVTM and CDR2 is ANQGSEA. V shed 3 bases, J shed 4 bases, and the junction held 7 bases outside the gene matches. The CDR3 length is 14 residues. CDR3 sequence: CSVDFRGQVYGYTF. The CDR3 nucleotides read TGCAGCGTTGACTTCAGGGGGCAGGTCTATGGCTACACCTTC.

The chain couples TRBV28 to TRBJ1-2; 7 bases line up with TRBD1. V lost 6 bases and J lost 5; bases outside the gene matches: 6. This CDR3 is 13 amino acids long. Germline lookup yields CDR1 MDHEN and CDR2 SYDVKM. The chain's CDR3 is CASSLMTGYGYTF. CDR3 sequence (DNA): TGTGCCAGCAGCCTAATGACAGGGTATGGCTACACCTTC.

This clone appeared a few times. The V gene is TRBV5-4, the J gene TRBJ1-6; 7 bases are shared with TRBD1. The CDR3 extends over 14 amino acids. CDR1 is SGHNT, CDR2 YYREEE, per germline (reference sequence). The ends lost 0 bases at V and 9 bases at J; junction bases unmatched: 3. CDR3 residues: CASSLGQGGSPLHF. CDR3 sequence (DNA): TGTGCCAGCAGCTTGGGACAGGGAGGTTCACCCCTCCACTTT.

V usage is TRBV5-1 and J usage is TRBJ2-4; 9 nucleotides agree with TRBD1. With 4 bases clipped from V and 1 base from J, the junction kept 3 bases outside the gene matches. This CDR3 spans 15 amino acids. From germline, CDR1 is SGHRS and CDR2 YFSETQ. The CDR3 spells CASSPGQGAKNIQYF. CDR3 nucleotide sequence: TGCGCCAGCAGCCCTGGACAGGGGGCCAAAAACATTCAGTACTTC.

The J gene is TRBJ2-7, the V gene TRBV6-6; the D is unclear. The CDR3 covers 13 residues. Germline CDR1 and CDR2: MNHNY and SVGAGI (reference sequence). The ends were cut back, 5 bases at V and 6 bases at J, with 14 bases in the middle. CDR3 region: CASSRTSLSEQYF. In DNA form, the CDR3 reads TGTGCCAGCAGTCGAACCTCCCTTAGCGAGCAGTACTTC.

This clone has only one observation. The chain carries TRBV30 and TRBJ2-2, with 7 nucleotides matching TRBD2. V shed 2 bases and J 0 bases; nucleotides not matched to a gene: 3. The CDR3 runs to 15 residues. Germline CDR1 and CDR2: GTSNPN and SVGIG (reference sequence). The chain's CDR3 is CAWSPAGANTGELFF. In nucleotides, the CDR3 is TGTGCCTGGAGTCCCGCGGGGGCGAACACCGGGGAGCTGTTTTTT.

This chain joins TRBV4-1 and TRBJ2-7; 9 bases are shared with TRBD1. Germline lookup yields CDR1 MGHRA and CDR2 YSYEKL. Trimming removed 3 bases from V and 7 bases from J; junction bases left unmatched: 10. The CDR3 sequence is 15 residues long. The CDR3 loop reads CASSHQGDRVAEQYF. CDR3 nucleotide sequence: TGCGCCAGCAGCCATCAAGGGGACAGGGTGGCAGAGCAGTACTTC.

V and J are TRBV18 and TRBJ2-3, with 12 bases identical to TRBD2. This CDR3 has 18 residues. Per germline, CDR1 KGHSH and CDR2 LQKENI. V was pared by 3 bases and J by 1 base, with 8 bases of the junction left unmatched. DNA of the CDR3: TGTGCCAGCTCACCCCTAGCGGGGGGGAGTCAGGGCACAGATACGCAGTATTTT. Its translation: CASSPLAGGSQGTDTQYF.

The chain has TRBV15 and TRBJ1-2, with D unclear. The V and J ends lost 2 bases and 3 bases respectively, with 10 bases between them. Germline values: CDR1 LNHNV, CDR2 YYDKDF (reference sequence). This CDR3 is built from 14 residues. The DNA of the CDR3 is TGTGCCACCAGCAGAAATACAGTTCACTATGGCTACACCTTC. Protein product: CATSRNTVHYGYTF.

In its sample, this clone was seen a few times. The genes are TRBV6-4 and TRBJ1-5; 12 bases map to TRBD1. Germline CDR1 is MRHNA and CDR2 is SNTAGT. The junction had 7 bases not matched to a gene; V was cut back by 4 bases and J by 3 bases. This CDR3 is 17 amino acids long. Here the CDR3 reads CASSGDRGRRNNQPQHF. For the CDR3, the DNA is TGTGCCAGCAGTGGGGACAGGGGGCGGCGAAACAATCAGCCCCAGCATTTT.

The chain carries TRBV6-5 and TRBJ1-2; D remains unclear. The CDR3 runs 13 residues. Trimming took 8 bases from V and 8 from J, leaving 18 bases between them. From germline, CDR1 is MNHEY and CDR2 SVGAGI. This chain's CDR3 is CASRTYTPGGYTF. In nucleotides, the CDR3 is TGTGCCAGCCGCACATACACGCCGGGAGGCTACACCTTC.

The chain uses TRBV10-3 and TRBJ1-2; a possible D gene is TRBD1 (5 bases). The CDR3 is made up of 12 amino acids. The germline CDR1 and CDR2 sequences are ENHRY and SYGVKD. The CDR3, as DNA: TGTACCACCTGGTCAGGGCGAGATGGCTACACCTTC. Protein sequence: CTTWSGRDGYTF.

The CDR3 protein is CATSRRDRVFGGYTF. The CDR3 DNA sequence: TGTGCCACCAGCAGAAGGGACAGGGTGTTTGGTGGCTACACCTTC. The chain has TRBV15 and TRBJ1-2; 9 positions match TRBD1. This CDR3 comprises 15 residues. Germline CDR1 is LNHNV and CDR2 is YYDKDF (reference sequence). The V and J ends lost 2 bases and 7 bases, in that order; junction bases with no gene match: 8.

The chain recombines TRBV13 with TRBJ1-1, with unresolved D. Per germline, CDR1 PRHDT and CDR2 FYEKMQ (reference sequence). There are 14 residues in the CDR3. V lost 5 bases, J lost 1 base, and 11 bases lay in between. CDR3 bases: TGTGCCAGCAGCAACCGGGAGAAGAACACTGAAGCTTTCTTT. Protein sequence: CASSNREKNTEAFF.

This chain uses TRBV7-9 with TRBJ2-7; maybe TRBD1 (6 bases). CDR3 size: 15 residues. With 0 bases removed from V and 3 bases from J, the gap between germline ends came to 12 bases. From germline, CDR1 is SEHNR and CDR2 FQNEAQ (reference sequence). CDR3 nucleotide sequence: TGTGCCAGCAGCTTAGCGCCACAGGGTAACTACGAGCAGTACTTC. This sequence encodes CASSLAPQGNYEQYF.